This T cell receptor (beta chain) was observed in a study of long-term antiretroviral therapy in people with HIV. The V gene's germline CDR1 is SEHNR and CDR2 FQNEAQ (reference sequence). The CDR3 totals 16 residues. V lost 4 bases, J lost 0 bases, and 14 bases lay in between. Sequencing relied on immunoSEQ assay v3.0, run at survey level. Sequenced by immunoSEQ multiplex PCR; TCRdb stores in-frame clones only, minus some. The repertoire has 13,000 to 15,000 clones, 77% of them found once; the top ten carry about a fifth. The input for sequencing was unsorted PBMCs, taken 1.3 years before starting antiretroviral therapy. The clonotype was recovered from a man in his forties with HIV. The V and J genes are TRBV7-9 and TRBJ2-3; TRBD2 might be the D (5 bases). In DNA, the CDR3 is TGTGCCAGCAGCTCCCTTCTCACGGGGAGCACAGATACGCAGTATTTT. Translation: CASSSLLTGSTDTQYF.